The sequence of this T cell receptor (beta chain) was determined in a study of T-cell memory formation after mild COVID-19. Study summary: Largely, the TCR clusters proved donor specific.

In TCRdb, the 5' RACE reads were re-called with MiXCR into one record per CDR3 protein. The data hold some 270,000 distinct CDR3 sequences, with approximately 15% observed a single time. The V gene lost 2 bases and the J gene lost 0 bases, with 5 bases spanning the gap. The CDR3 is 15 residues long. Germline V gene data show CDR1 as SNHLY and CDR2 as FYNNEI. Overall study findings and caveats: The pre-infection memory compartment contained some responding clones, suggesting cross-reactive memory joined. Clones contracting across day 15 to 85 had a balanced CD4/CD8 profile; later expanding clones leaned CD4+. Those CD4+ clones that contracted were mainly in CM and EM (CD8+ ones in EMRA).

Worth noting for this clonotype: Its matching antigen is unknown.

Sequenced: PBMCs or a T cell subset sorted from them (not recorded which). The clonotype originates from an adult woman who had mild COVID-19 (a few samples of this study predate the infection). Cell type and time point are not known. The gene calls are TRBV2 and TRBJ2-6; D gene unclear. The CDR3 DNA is TGTGCCAGCAGTGAAAGGGTCTCTGGGGCCAACGTCCTGACTTTC. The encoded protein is CASSERVSGANVLTF.